These 20 T cell receptor beta chains were sequenced from one sample in a study of CD8 T cells in Susac syndrome. A quantity of roughly 0.5 to 1 ug RNA underwent reverse transcription using random hexamers. TCRdb re-analysed the immunoSEQ multiplex PCR reads in MiXCR, keeping a single row per CDR3 protein. The sample shows under 150,000 distinct CDR3 sequences, 94% of them seen only once. The sequenced sample was CD4+ T cells from PBMCs. The source is a human donor with multiple sclerosis.

The chain employs TRBV27 and TRBJ1-6; no definite D call. V lost 5 bases to trimming and J lost 13 bases, with 18 bases between them. Germline loops: CDR1 MNHEY, CDR2 SMNVEV (reference sequence). The length of the CDR3 is 14 residues. CDR3 region: CASSIGVDSFPLHF. DNA of the CDR3: TGTGCCAGCAGTATCGGCGTCGACTCCTTCCCCCTCCACTTT.

The table lists this clonotype with a count of one. CDR3 residues: CASSWKLAETYNEQFF. The CDR3 bases are TGTGCCAGCAGTTGGAAACTAGCCGAAACCTACAATGAGCAGTTCTTC. The chain uses TRBV27 and TRBJ2-1, with a weak D call TRBD2 (6 bases). The germline V gene encodes CDR1 MNHEY and CDR2 SMNVEV (reference sequence). V was trimmed by 4 bases and J by 2 bases, leaving 15 bases between them. The CDR3 has 16 residues.

This clonotype was seen a single time. The genes are TRBV4-2 and TRBJ2-2, with D hard to call. The length of the CDR3 is 13 residues. Trimming removed 0 bases at V and 7 bases at J, with 6 bases between. Germline values: CDR1 LGHNA, CDR2 YNFKEQ. CDR3 in amino acids: CASSQEQIGELFF. The CDR3 DNA follows: TGTGCCAGCAGCCAAGAGCAGATCGGGGAGCTGTTTTTT.

The chain links TRBV28 to TRBJ1-2; D remains ambiguous. Per germline, CDR1 MDHEN and CDR2 SYDVKM. Trimming removed 3 bases at V and 1 base at J, with 6 bases between. This CDR3 is 13 amino acids long. The DNA for the CDR3 is TGTGCCAGCAGTTTCCGAGTTAACTATGGCTACACCTTC. Amino acids: CASSFRVNYGYTF.

V gene TRBV3-1 combines with J gene TRBJ2-1; 10 bases line up with TRBD2. Germline CDR1 is LGHDT and CDR2 is YNNKEL (reference sequence). Germline trimming cut 0 bases from V and 8 bases from J; bases unmatched to any gene: 10. The CDR3 covers 17 residues. CDR3 protein: CASSQDGQREGQDEQFF. The CDR3 DNA sequence: TGTGCCAGCAGCCAAGATGGGCAGCGGGAGGGCCAGGATGAGCAGTTCTTC.

This chain uses TRBV18 with TRBJ1-1; no clear D gene. Germline CDR1 reads KGHSH; CDR2 reads LQKENI. This CDR3 region has 17 residues. V shed 0 bases and J shed 3 bases, with 17 bases lying between them. The CDR3 spells CASSPPNPRTGYTEAFF. As DNA, the CDR3 is TGTGCCAGCTCACCACCGAACCCCCGGACTGGCTACACTGAAGCTTTCTTT.

The V call is TRBV12-3 or TRBV12-4, the J call TRBJ2-7; maybe TRBD1 (5 bases). The CDR3 totals 13 residues. The V end was cut by 4 bases, the J end by 2 bases, with 9 bases between. Written as DNA, the CDR3 is TGTGCCAGCAGTTCCCAGGGCCCCTACGAGCAGTACTTC. It is translated as CASSSQGPYEQYF.

This rearrangement joins TRBV5-1 to TRBJ1-1; D unresolved. With 0 bases removed from V and 3 bases from J, the gap between germline ends came to 6 bases. There are 13 residues in the CDR3. Germline V gene data show CDR1 as SGHRS and CDR2 as YFSETQ. As DNA, the CDR3 is TGCGCCAGCAGCTTGGAGGTGTACACTGAAGCTTTCTTT. Its translation: CASSLEVYTEAFF. The variable domain in full, completed from reference TRBV5-1 and TRBJ1-1, reads KAGVTQTPRYLIKTRGQQVTLSCSPISGHRSVSWYQQTPGQGLQFLFEYFSETQRNKGNFPGRFSGRQFSNSRSEMNVSTLELGDSALYLCASSLEVYTEAFFGQGTRLTVV.

Concerning this clonotype itself: The junction and the germline gene differ at one end; a read error may be behind it. The chain couples TRBV5-1 to TRBJ1-2; D may be TRBD1 (5 bases). Germline loops: CDR1 SGHRS, CDR2 YFSETQ. CDR3 size: 13 residues. CDR3 sequence: CASSFEGMNGHTF. Written as DNA, the CDR3 is TGCGCCAGCAGCTTCGAGGGGATGAATGGCCACACCTTC.

The rearrangement uses TRBV6-1 and TRBJ2-2; D tentatively reads TRBD1 or TRBD2 (5 bases each). The germline gives CDR1 MNHNS, CDR2 SASEGT. Trimming removed 7 bases from V and 3 bases from J, with 15 bases in between. The CDR3 totals 15 residues. The CDR3 protein is CASITGTFYTGELFF. The CDR3 DNA follows: TGTGCCAGCATTACGGGGACGTTCTACACCGGGGAGCTGTTTTTT.

This clonotype was seen a single time. The rearrangement uses TRBV11-2 and TRBJ2-1, with D hard to call. Deletions cut 5 bases from V and 0 bases from J, with 11 bases between. CDR3 length: 15 amino acids. Per germline, CDR1 SGHAT and CDR2 FQNNGV. Written as DNA, the CDR3 is TGTGCCAGCAGCAGGGATTTTTCCTCCTACAATGAGCAGTTCTTC. It specifies CASSRDFSSYNEQFF.

The V call is TRBV20-1, the J call TRBJ1-5; D is possibly TRBD1 (6 bases). The CDR3 loop spans 16 amino acids. V lost 4 bases, J lost 0 bases, and 16 bases lay in between. Germline CDR1 DFQATT, CDR2 SNEGSKA (reference sequence). Here the CDR3 DNA reads TGCAGTGCTACAGACAGGAATCCTAATAGCAATCAGCCCCAGCATTTT. It specifies CSATDRNPNSNQPQHF.

The chain combines TRBV3-1 with TRBJ1-2; D perhaps matches TRBD1 (5 bases). Germline values: CDR1 LGHDT, CDR2 YNNKEL (reference sequence). CDR3 length equals 14 residues. The ends were cut back, 11 bases at V and 3 bases at J, with 19 bases in the middle. In DNA, the CDR3 is TGTGCCTCAGCAGGGACTGGCGGTTACTATGGCTACACCTTC. Its translation: CASAGTGGYYGYTF. Supplemented by reference TRBV3-1 and TRBJ1-2, the full variable domain reads DTAVSQTPKYLVTQMGNDKSIKCEQNLGHDTMYWYKQDSKKFLKIMFSYNNKELIINETVPNRFSPKSPDKAHLNLHINSLELGDSAVYFCASAGTGGYYGYTFGSGTRLTVV.

The chain joins TRBV6-5 to TRBJ1-1, with TRBD1 identical over 9 bases. The J segment lost 6 bases and the V segment lost 6 bases, leaving 5 bases of the junction unmatched. Germline CDR1 is MNHEY and CDR2 is SVGAGI. The CDR3 is 13 residues long. This chain's CDR3 is CASRRDRVAEAFF. CDR3 coding DNA: TGTGCCAGCAGGAGGGACAGGGTCGCTGAAGCTTTCTTT.

The chain combines TRBV7-2 with TRBJ2-7, with D maybe TRBD1 (6 bases). V was clipped by 0 bases and J by 5 bases, with 8 bases between them. This CDR3 contains 13 residues. Germline V gives CDR1 SGHTA, CDR2 FQGNSA. DNA for the CDR3: TGTGCCAGCAGCTTAGCGGGGGCCCACGAGCAGTACTTC. Protein: CASSLAGAHEQYF.

This chain links TRBV9 with TRBJ1-2; D remains unclear. Germline V CDR1 and CDR2: SGDLS, YYNGEE. The CDR3 sequence is 14 residues long. The V and J ends lost 0 bases and 3 bases respectively, with 9 bases between them. This CDR3 reads CASSVAGVDYGYTF. Here the CDR3 DNA reads TGTGCCAGCAGCGTAGCTGGGGTGGACTATGGCTACACCTTC.

The chain employs TRBV29-1 and TRBJ1-2; the D is unclear. This CDR3 is built from 13 residues. Trimming stripped 4 bases from V and 9 bases from J, with 18 bases between. The germline V gene has CDR1 SQVTM and CDR2 ANQGSEA. The CDR3 spells CSVAARELNSYTF. The CDR3 DNA reads TGCAGCGTTGCGGCCAGAGAACTTAATAGCTACACCTTC.

The V call is TRBV18, the J call TRBJ2-3; TRBD2 agrees at 10 bases. With V trimmed by 3 bases and J by 6 bases, 9 bases remained unmatched. Per the germline V gene, CDR1 is KGHSH and CDR2 is LQKENI. CDR3 length equals 16 residues. The CDR3 region has the DNA TGTGCCAGCTCACCCACTAGCGGGGCCGTCCCGGATACGCAGTATTTT. Translation: CASSPTSGAVPDTQYF.

This clonotype is a singleton in its sample. The chain uses TRBV9 and TRBJ1-2; TRBD1 matches 7 bases. V was pared by 0 bases and J by 6 bases, with 8 bases of the junction left unmatched. This CDR3 contains 15 residues. CDR1 and CDR2 from the germline V gene are SGDLS and YYNGEE. The CDR3 reads CASSVAWTGGHGYTF. CDR3 nucleotide sequence: TGTGCCAGCAGCGTAGCCTGGACAGGTGGGCATGGCTACACCTTC. Drawing the rest from reference TRBV9 and TRBJ1-2, the complete variable domain is DSGVTQTPKHLITATGQRVTLRCSPRSGDLSVYWYQQSLDQGLQFLIQYYNGEERAKGNILERFSAQQFPDLHSELNLSSLELGDSALYFCASSVAWTGGHGYTFGSGTRLTVV.

This chain connects TRBV5-4 to TRBJ1-5; D not certain. Germline CDR1 is SGHNT and CDR2 is YYREEE (reference sequence). V was clipped by 0 bases and J by 4 bases, with 8 bases between them. This CDR3 has 14 residues. CDR3 sequence: CASSLAQSNQPQHF. CDR3 DNA sequence: TGTGCCAGCAGCTTGGCTCAGTCAAATCAGCCCCAGCATTTT.